The 16 T cell receptor beta chains reported below all come from one sample, sequenced in a study of T cells in Graves' hyperthyroidism and ophthalmopathy. The CDR3 regions of TCR beta were amplified from RNA transcripts. The TCR CDR3 was amplified in a first-round RT-PCR using the HTBI primer set. TCRdb analysed the multiplex PCR reads with MiXCR anew, one entry per CDR3 protein. The data contain approximately 400,000 distinct CDR3 sequences, 15% to 17% of them singletons. Material for sequencing was blood. These TCRs come from a young woman with Graves' hyperthyroidism.

This clonotype has at least ten counts. CDR3 in amino acids: CASRSSGESNQPQHF. CDR3 coding DNA: TGTGCCAGCAGATCCTCCGGGGAGAGCAATCAGCCCCAGCATTTT. The chain is built from TRBV12-3 or TRBV12-4 and TRBJ1-5; D is uncertain. The CDR3 length is 15 residues. Trimming took 6 bases from V and 1 from J, leaving 13 bases between them.

This clonotype was observed many times. The rearrangement links TRBV20-1 to TRBJ1-1, with 8 bases aligning to TRBD1. The ends lost 3 bases at V and 1 base at J; junction bases unmatched: 16. The germline V gene encodes CDR1 DFQATT and CDR2 SNEGSKA (reference sequence). The CDR3 covers 18 residues. The CDR3 DNA reads as TGCAGTGCTAGCGGGTATACCAGCGTGGGACAGGAGAACACTGAAGCTTTCTTT. Translation: CSASGYTSVGQENTEAFF.

This clonotype was seen ten or more times. This sequence joins TRBV7-9 and TRBJ2-5, with D perhaps matching TRBD1 (5 bases). V lost 1 base to trimming and J lost 1 base, with 13 bases between them. The CDR3 runs to 16 residues. Germline V gene lookup returns CDR1 SEHNR and CDR2 FQNEAQ (reference sequence). CDR3 nucleotides: TGTGCCAGCAGCTTAGGACAGCTTGACCCCCAAGAGACCCAGTACTTC. It encodes CASSLGQLDPQETQYF.

V is TRBV19 and J is TRBJ1-5; TRBD1 is a possible D gene (5 bases). The V end was cut by 7 bases, the J end by 0 bases, with 16 bases between. The CDR3 is 16 amino acids. Germline CDR1 LNHDA, CDR2 SQIVND (reference sequence). The CDR3 nucleotides are TGTGCCAGTAACCTAAACCGGGACGGTAGCAATCAGCCCCAGCATTTT. Translated, it gives CASNLNRDGSNQPQHF.

The chain is built from TRBV6-1 and TRBJ1-2; TRBD1 might be the D (5 bases). V lost 6 bases to trimming and J lost 7 bases, with 18 bases between them. Germline CDR1 MNHNS, CDR2 SASEGT. The CDR3 is 14 amino acids. CDR3 DNA sequence: TGTGCCAGCAGAGACCAGGGAGTTCGTCGTGGCTACACCTTC. Translation gives CASRDQGVRRGYTF.

This clonotype came up many times. This rearrangement joins TRBV6-1 to TRBJ2-7; 10 positions match TRBD2. CDR1 is MNHNS, CDR2 SASEGT, per germline. The CDR3 length is 15 residues. The trim removed 5 bases at V and 2 bases at J, leaving 6 bases unmatched. In nucleotides, the CDR3 is TGTGCCAGCAGTAAACGTGGGACTAGCGCCTACGAGCAGTACTTC. Translation: CASSKRGTSAYEQYF.

The chain is built from TRBV27 and TRBJ1-6; D is unresolved. CDR1 and CDR2 (germline): MNHEY, SMNVEV (reference sequence). V lost 5 bases and J 10 bases, leaving 12 bases between the germline ends. CDR3 length: 13 amino acids. DNA of the CDR3: TGTGCCAGCAGTGCAGAGTTGAACTCACCCCTCCACTTT. The encoded protein is CASSAELNSPLHF.

There are many counts of this clonotype. The chain is built from TRBV12-3 or TRBV12-4 and TRBJ1-1, with TRBD1 matching 7 bases. The ends lost 7 bases at V and 2 bases at J; junction bases unmatched: 10. The CDR3 length is 15 residues. The CDR3: CASTLAGQINTEAFF. The CDR3 coding sequence is TGTGCCAGCACTCTCGCGGGACAGATAAACACTGAAGCTTTCTTT.

The genes are TRBV12-3 or TRBV12-4 and TRBJ2-3; D is unclear. CDR3 length: 11 residues. V lost 6 bases and J 5 bases, leaving 6 bases between the germline ends. The CDR3 DNA reads as TGTGCCAGCAGAACACTAGATACGCAGTATTTT. It encodes CASRTLDTQYF.

This clonotype was detected ten times or more. V gene TRBV5-1 combines with J gene TRBJ1-5; weak D call: TRBD1 (5 bases). The CDR3 extends over 14 amino acids. The V gene lost 5 bases and the J gene lost 2 bases, with 11 bases spanning the gap. Germline CDR1 reads SGHRS; CDR2 reads YFSETQ. CDR3 nucleotides: TGCGCCAGCAGGGTGGGACCGGGCAATCAGCCCCAGCATTTT. Its protein product is CASRVGPGNQPQHF.

This clonotype was seen a handful of times. The rearrangement joins TRBV10-3 to TRBJ1-5; D uncertain. This CDR3 region has 13 residues. CDR1 ENHRY and CDR2 SYGVKD come from the germline V gene. V lost 10 bases, J lost 3 bases, and 13 bases lay in between. The CDR3 spells CASGQSSNQPQHF. CDR3 DNA sequence: TGTGCCAGCGGTCAATCATCCAATCAGCCCCAGCATTTT.

This rearrangement joins TRBV14 to TRBJ2-4; the D is unclear. CDR1 is SGHDN, CDR2 FVKESK, per germline. The CDR3 sequence is 13 residues long. V was shortened by 4 bases and J by 6 bases, with 10 bases between the two germline ends. The CDR3 loop reads CASSRLGGNIQYF. In DNA form, the CDR3 reads TGTGCCAGCAGCCGACTGGGCGGAAACATTCAGTACTTC. Together with reference TRBV14 and TRBJ2-4, the CDR3 gives the full variable domain: EAGVTQFPSHSVIEKGQTVTLRCDPISGHDNLYWYRRVMGKEIKFLLHFVKESKQDESGMPNNRFLAERTGGTYSTLKVQPAELEDSGVYFCASSRLGGNIQYFGAGTRLSVL.

CDR3 protein: CASSWTGGNQPQHF. The CDR3 DNA is TGTGCCAGTAGTTGGACAGGGGGCAATCAGCCCCAGCATTTT. V gene TRBV19 combines with J gene TRBJ1-5, with 9 bases identical to TRBD1. Looked up from germline, CDR1 is LNHDA and CDR2 is SQIVND (reference sequence). The ends lost 5 bases at V and 2 bases at J; junction bases unmatched: 1. This CDR3 region has 14 residues.

V gene TRBV18 combines with J gene TRBJ1-3, with no clear D. Trimming cost V 6 bases and J 0 bases, with 6 bases left between them. From germline, CDR1 is KGHSH and CDR2 LQKENI. The CDR3 totals 13 residues. The CDR3 coding sequence is TGTGCCAGCTCTGATACCTCTGGAAACACCATATATTTT. Translation gives CASSDTSGNTIYF.

In its sample, this clonotype was seen a few times. CDR3 residues: CASSYQAGNTGELFF. In DNA, the CDR3 is TGCGCCAGCAGCTACCAAGCGGGGAACACCGGGGAGCTGTTTTTT. The chain joins TRBV5-1 to TRBJ2-2; tentative D call: TRBD2 (6 bases). This CDR3 is built from 15 residues. The germline V gene encodes CDR1 SGHRS and CDR2 YFSETQ. Between the trimmed V and J ends, which lost 3 bases and 1 base, there was a span of 10 bases.

This clonotype occurred a few times. J is TRBJ1-5 and V is TRBV15, with TRBD1 identical over 7 bases. The CDR3 is 17 residues long. The ends lost 5 bases at V and 2 bases at J; junction bases unmatched: 12. Germline V gene data show CDR1 as LNHNV and CDR2 as YYDKDF (reference sequence). Here the CDR3 reads CATSGRPGGYGNQPQHF. CDR3 bases: TGTGCCACCAGCGGAAGACCAGGGGGGTACGGCAATCAGCCCCAGCATTTT.